This entry describes one T cell receptor (beta chain). Its antigen is not known. Germline CDR1 reads MGHDK; CDR2 reads SYGVNS. The CDR3 is 11 amino acids. V gave up 6 bases and J gave up 3 bases, with 6 bases separating them. The record originates from a study of T cell responses to AZD1222 COVID-19 vaccine. TCRdb's table, derived via immunoSEQ multiplex PCR, lists solely in-frame clones and lacks some. The sample contains approximately 130,000 clones, about nine tenths of which appear only once. General study points: Most donors were white British and more were female, and clonal diversity was possibly underestimated.

Here the sequenced sample was peripheral blood, taken on day 0 of AZD1222 vaccination. The genes are TRBV25-1 and TRBJ2-7; D is ambiguous. The sequence was obtained from an adult in good health. This CDR3 is CASRGLYEQYF. CDR3 nucleotides: TGTGCCAGCAGGGGCCTCTACGAGCAGTACTTC.